This TCR beta chain originates from a study of molecular identifiers for immune sequencing clone quantification. TCRdb fed the PCR reads into MiXCR, producing one record per CDR3 protein. The sample has some 320,000 distinct CDR3 sequences, 24% seen once. The CDR3 is made up of 15 amino acids. Germline CDR1 SQVTM, CDR2 ANQGSEA. J was trimmed by 6 bases and V by 4 bases; bases with no gene match: 14. There are many counts of this clonotype. This chain links TRBV29-1 with TRBJ2-7, with TRBD1 matching 8 bases. The source of this sequence is a human donor in good health. Some libraries in this study had Jurkat cell RNA spiked in. Specimen: naive CD8+ T cells from blood, with Jurkat cell RNA spiked in. Subset: FACS-sorted CD8+CD4-CCR7+CD45RA+ naive T cells. CDR3 coding DNA: TGCAGCGTTGCATTGGGTGCCAGGGGGCGAGGCGAGCAGTACTTC. Translation: CSVALGARGRGEQYF.